The sample holds a few counts of the clone carrying this T cell receptor beta chain. Antigen: not known. This sample was included in a study of OX40 agonist ivuxolimab in advanced cancers. Study in general: Dose-escalation subjects each had hepatocellular carcinoma, melanoma, renal cell or head and neck cancer. About 44% of patients had received prior checkpoint inhibitor therapy. Regarding the study as a whole: Relative to CD4+ cells, CD8+ T cells on average had more expanded clones. Clones of CD4+ and CD8+ blood T cells grew by week 6 at doses of 0.1 to 3.0 mg/kg.

Germline V lookup: CDR1 MNHNY, CDR2 SVGAGI (reference sequence). This CDR3 spans 13 amino acids. V was shortened by 8 bases and J by 0 bases, with 7 bases between the two germline ends. Some clones are missing from TCRdb's copy, which holds only in-frame ones; the method was immunoSEQ multiplex PCR. This sample has roughly 56,000 clones, with about 83% found just once. The sequence derives from an adult with an advanced solid tumor such as melanoma, head and neck, liver or kidney cancer. The starting material was CD4+ or CD8+ T cells sorted from blood, obtained in a trial of the OX40 agonist ivuxolimab. The chain combines TRBV6-6 with TRBJ2-2; D uncertain. DNA of the CDR3: TGTGCCAGCGCCAGAACGAACACCGGGGAGCTGTTTTTT. Translation: CASARTNTGELFF.